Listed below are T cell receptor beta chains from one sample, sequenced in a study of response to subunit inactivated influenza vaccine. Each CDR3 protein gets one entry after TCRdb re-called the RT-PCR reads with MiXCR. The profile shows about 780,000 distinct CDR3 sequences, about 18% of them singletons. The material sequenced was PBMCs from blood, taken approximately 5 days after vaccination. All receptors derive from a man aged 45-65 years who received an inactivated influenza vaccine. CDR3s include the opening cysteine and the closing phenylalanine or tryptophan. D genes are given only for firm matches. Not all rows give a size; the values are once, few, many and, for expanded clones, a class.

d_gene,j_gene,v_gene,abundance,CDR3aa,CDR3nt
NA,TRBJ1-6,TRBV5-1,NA,CASSLDQGVNSPLHF,TGCGCCAGCAGCTTGGATCAGGGTGTTAATTCACCCCTCCACTTT
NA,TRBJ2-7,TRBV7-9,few,CASSLLGIGEQYF,TGTGCCAGCAGCTTATTAGGGATTGGAGAGCAGTACTTC
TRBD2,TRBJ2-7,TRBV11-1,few,CASSYKGLEDEQYF,TGTGCCAGCAGCTATAAGGGACTAGAGGACGAGCAGTACTTC
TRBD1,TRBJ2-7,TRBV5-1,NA,CASSFSQGAPSSYEQYF,TGCGCCAGCAGCTTTTCGCAGGGGGCGCCGAGCTCCTACGAGCAGTACTTC
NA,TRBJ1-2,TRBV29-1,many,CSVELREYGYTF,TGCAGCGTTGAATTAAGGGAATATGGCTACACCTTC
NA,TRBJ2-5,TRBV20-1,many,CSARAIGGGETQYF,TGCAGTGCCCGGGCAATTGGCGGTGGAGAGACCCAGTACTTC
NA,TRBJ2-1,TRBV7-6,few,CASSASTGRPYNEQFF,TGTGCCAGCAGCGCCTCGACAGGGAGGCCCTACAATGAGCAGTTCTTC
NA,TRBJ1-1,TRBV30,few,CAWIPGSEAFF,TGTGCCTGGATTCCAGGGAGTGAAGCTTTCTTT
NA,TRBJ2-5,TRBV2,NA,CASKAGGETQYF,TGTGCCAGCAAAGCCGGCGGGGAGACCCAGTACTTC
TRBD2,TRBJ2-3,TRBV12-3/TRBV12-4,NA,CASTCGGGDTDTQYF,TGTGCCAGCACCTGTGGCGGGGGGGACACAGATACGCAGTATTTT
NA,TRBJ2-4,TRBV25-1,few,CASSEWCTVRLAKNIQYF,TGTGCCAGCAGTGAATGGTGCACAGTAAGGCTAGCCAAAAACATTCAGTACTTC
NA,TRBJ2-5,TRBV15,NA,CATTHQRGTAQETLYF,TGTGCCACCACCCACCAGCGGGGGACAGCACAAGAGACCCTGTACTTC
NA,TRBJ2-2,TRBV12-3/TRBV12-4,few,CASSLGRLANTGELFF,TGTGCCAGCAGTTTAGGTAGACTGGCGAACACCGGGGAGCTGTTTTTT
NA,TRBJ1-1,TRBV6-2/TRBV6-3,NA,CASSYRGAASTEAFF,TGTGCCAGCAGTTATCGGGGGGCGGCGAGCACTGAAGCTTTCTTT
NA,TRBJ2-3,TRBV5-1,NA,CASREQGTTDTQYF,TGCGCCAGCAGAGAACAGGGAACTACAGATACGCAGTATTTT
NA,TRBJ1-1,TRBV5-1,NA,CASSRQTGTEAFF,TGCGCCAGCAGCCGACAGACGGGAACTGAAGCTTTCTTT
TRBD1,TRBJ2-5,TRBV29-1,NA,CSVVGGVRDRGSLGTQYF,TGCAGCGTTGTTGGCGGGGTTAGGGACAGGGGCTCCCTGGGGACCCAGTACTTC
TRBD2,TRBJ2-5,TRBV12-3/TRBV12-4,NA,CASSPLGGQETQYF,TGTGCCAGCAGTCCACTGGGAGGGCAAGAGACCCAGTACTTC
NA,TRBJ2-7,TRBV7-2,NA,CASSLEGRRQYF,TGTGCCAGCAGCTTAGAGGGGCGACGGCAGTACTTC
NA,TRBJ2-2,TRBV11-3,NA,CASSYLLGTGELFF,TGTGCCAGCAGCTACCTCCTGGGGACCGGGGAGCTGTTTTTT
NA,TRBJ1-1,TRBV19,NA,CASSMRGRWGQMNTEAFF,TGTGCCAGTAGTATGAGAGGGCGTTGGGGGCAGATGAACACTGAAGCTTTCTTT
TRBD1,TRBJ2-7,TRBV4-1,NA,CASSQTEGQGTYEQYF,TGCGCCAGCAGCCAAACCGAGGGACAGGGGACCTACGAGCAGTACTTC
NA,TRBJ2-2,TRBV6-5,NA,CASSYTDNRLGGELFF,TGTGCCAGCAGTTACACGGACAACCGCTTAGGCGGGGAGCTGTTTTTT
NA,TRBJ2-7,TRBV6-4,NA,CASSETRNYEQYF,TGTGCCAGCAGTGAAACGAGGAACTACGAGCAGTACTTC
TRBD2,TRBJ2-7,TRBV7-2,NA,CASSGGGAYEQYF,TGTGCCAGCAGCGGCGGGGGAGCCTACGAGCAGTACTTC
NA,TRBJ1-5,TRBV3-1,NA,CASSQSGTDQPQHF,TGTGCCAGCAGCCAATCAGGGACCGATCAGCCCCAGCATTTT
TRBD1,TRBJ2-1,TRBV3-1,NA,CASSHTGGYNEQFF,TGTGCCAGCAGCCATACAGGGGGCTACAATGAGCAGTTCTTC
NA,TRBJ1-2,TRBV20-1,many,CSARDGQINYGYTF,TGCAGTGCTAGAGATGGACAGATCAACTATGGCTACACCTTC
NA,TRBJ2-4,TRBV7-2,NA,CASSSRGKNIQYF,TGTGCCAGCAGCTCCAGGGGTAAAAACATTCAGTACTTC
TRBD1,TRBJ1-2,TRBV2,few,CASGKDRESGGYTF,TGTGCCAGCGGCAAAGACAGGGAATCGGGCGGCTACACCTTC
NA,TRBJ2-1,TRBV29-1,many,CSVDLRSSYNEQFF,TGCAGCGTTGACTTGCGCAGCTCCTACAATGAGCAGTTCTTC
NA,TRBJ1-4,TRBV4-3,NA,CASSQDIPPHNEKLFF,TGCGCCAGCAGCCAAGATATCCCCCCACATAACGAAAAACTGTTTTTT
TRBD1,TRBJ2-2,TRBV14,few,CASSPRDRGVYRLFF,TGTGCCAGCAGCCCCCGGGACAGGGGAGTGTATCGGCTGTTTTTT
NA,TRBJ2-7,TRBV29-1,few,CSVSTDASHEQYF,TGCAGCGTGAGTACCGACGCGAGCCACGAGCAGTACTTC
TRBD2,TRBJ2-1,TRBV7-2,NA,CASSRLGGERARQFF,TGTGCCAGCAGCCGCCTTGGGGGGGAGCGGGCTCGGCAGTTCTTC
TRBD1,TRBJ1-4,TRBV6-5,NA,CASSSGGLDEKLFF,TGTGCCAGCAGTTCAGGGGGATTGGACGAAAAACTGTTTTTT
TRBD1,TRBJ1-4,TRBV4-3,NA,CASSQPPQGVREKLFF,TGCGCCAGCAGTCAACCGCCCCAGGGGGTTCGCGAAAAACTGTTTTTT
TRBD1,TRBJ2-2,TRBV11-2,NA,CASMLMGQSSGELFF,TGTGCCAGCATGCTAATGGGACAGTCGAGCGGGGAGCTGTTTTTT
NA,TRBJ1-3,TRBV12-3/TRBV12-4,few,CASSLSPVRSGNTIYF,TGTGCCAGCAGTTTAAGCCCAGTACGCTCTGGAAACACCATATATTTT
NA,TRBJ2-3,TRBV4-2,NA,CASSQDSGSTDTQYF,TGTGCCAGCAGCCAAGATTCTGGAAGCACAGATACGCAGTATTTT
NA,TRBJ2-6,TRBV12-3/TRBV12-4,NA,CASSPDTAGANVLTF,TGTGCCAGCAGTCCGGACACCGCTGGGGCCAACGTCCTGACTTTC
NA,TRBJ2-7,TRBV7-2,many,CASSLDPTYEQYF,TGTGCCAGCAGCTTAGACCCAACCTACGAGCAGTACTTC
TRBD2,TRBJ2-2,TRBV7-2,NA,CASTRLASGGELFF,TGTGCCAGCACCCGACTAGCTTCCGGCGGGGAGCTGTTTTTT
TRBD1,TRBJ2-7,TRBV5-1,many,CASSLGGQSVYEQYF,TGCGCCAGCAGCTTGGGGGGACAGTCAGTCTACGAGCAGTACTTC
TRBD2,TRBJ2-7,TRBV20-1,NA,CSARVRGAGTYEQYF,TGCAGTGCTAGAGTGCGGGGAGCGGGAACCTACGAGCAGTACTTC
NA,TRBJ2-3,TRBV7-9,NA,CASSLGLSGVATQYF,TGTGCCAGCAGCTTAGGACTTAGCGGAGTCGCTACGCAGTATTTT
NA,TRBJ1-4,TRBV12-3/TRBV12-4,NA,CASSLRPEKLFF,TGTGCCAGCAGTTTAAGACCGGAGAAACTGTTTTTT
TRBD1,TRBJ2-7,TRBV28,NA,CASASPGQGDALYEQYF,TGTGCCAGCGCCTCCCCGGGACAGGGGGATGCCCTCTACGAGCAGTACTTC
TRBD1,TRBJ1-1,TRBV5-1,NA,CASSLAGDREAFF,TGCGCCAGCAGCTTGGCCGGGGACAGAGAAGCTTTCTTT
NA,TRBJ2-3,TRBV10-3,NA,CAISESTAEDTQYF,TGTGCCATCAGTGAGTCGACAGCGGAAGATACGCAGTATTTT